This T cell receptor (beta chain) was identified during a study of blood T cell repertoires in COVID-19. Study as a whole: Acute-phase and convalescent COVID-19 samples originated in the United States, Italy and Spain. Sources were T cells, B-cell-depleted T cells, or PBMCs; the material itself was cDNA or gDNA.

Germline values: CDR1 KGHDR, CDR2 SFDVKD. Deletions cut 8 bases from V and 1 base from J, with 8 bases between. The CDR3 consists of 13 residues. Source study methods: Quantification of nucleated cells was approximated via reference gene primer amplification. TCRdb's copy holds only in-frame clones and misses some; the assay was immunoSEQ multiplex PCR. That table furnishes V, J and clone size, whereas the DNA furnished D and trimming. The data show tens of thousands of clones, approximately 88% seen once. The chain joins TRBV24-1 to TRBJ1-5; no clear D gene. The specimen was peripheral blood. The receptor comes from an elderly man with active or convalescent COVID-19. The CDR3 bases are TGTGCCACCATGGCAGCGAGCAATCAGCCCCAGCATTTT. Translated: CATMAASNQPQHF.